This record concerns one T cell receptor beta chain sequence. These data are taken from a study of blood T cell repertoires in COVID-19. Study in general: COVID-19 samples collected from the United States, Italy and Spain covered acute and convalescent phases. PBMCs, B-cell-depleted T cells, or T cells were the source of the cDNA or gDNA that made up the material.

Source study methods: Amplification from reference gene primers served as the basis for estimated nucleated cell counts. Produced via immunoSEQ multiplex PCR; TCRdb's table is partial and in-frame only. V, J and clone size derive from that table, while D and trimming were established from the DNA sequence. Of 150,000 to 200,000 clones listed, approximately 85% were seen once; the top ten hold approximately 9.4%. Germline loops: CDR1 SGHNT, CDR2 YYREEE (reference sequence). V lost 4 bases and J 3 bases, leaving 8 bases between the germline ends. CDR3 size: 12 residues. Input material: peripheral blood. The chain recombines TRBV5-4 with TRBJ2-7; D unclear. The receptor was isolated from a woman older than 75 with acute or convalescent COVID-19. CDR3 nucleotide sequence: TGTGCCAGCAGCGTGACTGGCTACGAGCAGTACTTC. It translates to CASSVTGYEQYF.